Following are 18 T cell receptor beta chains from one sample sequenced in a study of T cell responses to AZD1222 COVID-19 vaccine. This table comes from immunoSEQ multiplex PCR, and its TCRdb copy is limited to in-frame clones, with some not included. The table lists over 200,000 clones, 94% of them singletons. The sample was peripheral blood, taken 28 days after the second dose of the MenACWY control vaccine. The source of these receptors is an adult who received the MenACWY meningococcal vaccine as a control.

V is TRBV9 and J is TRBJ1-4, with a weak D call TRBD1 (5 bases). V lost 2 bases and J lost 6, with 14 bases in between. This CDR3 has 15 residues. The germline CDR1 and CDR2 sequences are SGDLS and YYNGEE. The CDR3 sequence: CASSVSGSSDEKLFF. In DNA, the CDR3 is TGTGCCAGCAGCGTCTCAGGGTCCTCTGATGAAAAACTGTTTTTT.

The chain recombines TRBV5-1 with TRBJ1-4; TRBD1 aligns across 9 bases. The CDR3 length is 16 residues. Looked up from germline, CDR1 is SGHRS and CDR2 is YFSETQ. The ends lost 4 bases at V and 1 base at J; junction bases unmatched: 5. CDR3 bases: TGCGCCAGCAGCGAGGGACAGGGAGGAACTAATGAAAAACTGTTTTTT. It encodes CASSEGQGGTNEKLFF.

The chain carries TRBV6-5 and TRBJ1-5; TRBD1 might be the D (6 bases). The germline gives CDR1 MNHEY, CDR2 SVGAGI. Trimming removed 6 bases from V and 4 bases from J, with 16 bases in between. The CDR3 has 15 amino acids. In DNA, the CDR3 is TGTGCCAGCAGGCCGGCGCAGGGGCCGAATCAGCCCCAGCATTTT. It yields the protein CASRPAQGPNQPQHF.

This chain connects TRBV3-1 (or the pseudogene TRBV3-2) to TRBJ2-2, with 11 bases matching TRBD2. The V gene's germline CDR1 is LGHDT and CDR2 YNNKEL (reference sequence). The V and J ends lost 8 bases and 1 base, in that order; junction bases with no gene match: 6. The CDR3 is made up of 16 amino acids. CDR3 in amino acids: CASGLAGGGNTGELFF. CDR3 nucleotide sequence: TGTGCCAGCGGGCTAGCGGGAGGTGGGAACACCGGGGAGCTGTTTTTT.

The chain is built from TRBV5-1 and TRBJ1-3, with D possibly matching TRBD1 (5 bases). Trimming removed 4 bases from V and 0 bases from J, with 11 bases in between. Germline V gene lookup returns CDR1 SGHRS and CDR2 YFSETQ. The CDR3 runs to 15 residues. CDR3 nucleotides: TGCGCCAGCAGCCTTGACAGTTACTCTGGAAACACCATATATTTT. This translates into CASSLDSYSGNTIYF.

This chain connects TRBV6-5 to TRBJ2-1; TRBD1 agrees at 7 bases. This CDR3 is built from 15 residues. With V trimmed by 6 bases and J by 2 bases, 7 bases remained unmatched. In germline, CDR1 is MNHEY, CDR2 SVGAGI. As DNA, the CDR3 is TGTGCCAGCAGACAACTAGGACAGGCCTACAATGAGCAGTTCTTC. Amino acids: CASRQLGQAYNEQFF.

V usage is TRBV12-3 or TRBV12-4 and J usage is TRBJ1-5; 7 bases match TRBD1. This CDR3 contains 13 residues. With V trimmed by 6 bases and J by 5 bases, 4 bases remained unmatched. The CDR3 nucleotides are TGTGCCAGCAGCTACGACAGGGATCAGCCCCAGCATTTT. It codes for CASSYDRDQPQHF.

The V call is TRBV7-6, the J call TRBJ2-1; 8 nucleotides agree with TRBD1. With V trimmed by 5 bases and J by 10 bases, 4 bases remained unmatched. The CDR3 is made up of 12 amino acids. Germline V gene lookup returns CDR1 SGHVS and CDR2 FNYEAQ. The CDR3 DNA sequence: TGTGCCAGCAGCCGGCGGACAGGGGAGCAGTTCTTC. This encodes CASSRRTGEQFF.

The count of this clone is one. The chain has TRBV6-5 and TRBJ1-1; 7 bases match TRBD1. The CDR3 length is 15 residues. In germline, CDR1 is MNHEY, CDR2 SVGAGI. J lost 7 bases, V lost 9 bases, and 17 bases had no gene match. The DNA of the CDR3 is TGTGCCAGTCCGCGGGGGACAGTCCCCTACCTTGAAGCTTTCTTT. Amino acid sequence: CASPRGTVPYLEAFF.

The chain employs TRBV30 and TRBJ2-7; a weak D match, TRBD1 (5 bases). Germline V gives CDR1 GTSNPN, CDR2 SVGIG (reference sequence). The V end lost 0 bases, the J end lost 0 bases, and 12 bases lay between the germline ends. This CDR3 contains 15 residues. DNA for the CDR3: TGTGCCTGGAGTGTAGGTGCAGGGCTCTCCTACGAGCAGTACTTC. This encodes CAWSVGAGLSYEQYF.

The V and J genes are TRBV7-2 and TRBJ1-5, with 9 bases fitting TRBD1. This CDR3 has 14 residues. Germline values: CDR1 SGHTA, CDR2 FQGNSA. V gave up 5 bases and J gave up 5 bases; unmatched junction bases: 4. CDR3 sequence (DNA): TGTGCCAGCAGCCCTAGGACAGGGGATCAGCCCCAGCATTTT. Its protein product is CASSPRTGDQPQHF.

The chain uses TRBV6-5 and TRBJ1-1, with D perhaps TRBD1 (6 bases). Looked up from germline, CDR1 is MNHEY and CDR2 is SVGAGI. This CDR3 is built from 13 residues. V was pared by 6 bases and J by 11 bases, with 19 bases between. CDR3 sequence reads: CASRYQQGFEAFF. CDR3 in DNA: TGTGCCAGCAGGTACCAACAGGGCTTTGAGGCTTTCTTT.

The table lists this clone with a count of one. The chain is built from TRBV6-5 and TRBJ1-1; 9 bases are a match to TRBD1. Losses at the gene ends were 6 bases for V and 3 bases for J; bases not matched to a gene: 5. Germline V lookup: CDR1 MNHEY, CDR2 SVGAGI. The CDR3 runs 14 residues. CDR3 DNA: TGTGCCAGCAGCGACTGGACAGGGGACACTGAAGCTTTCTTT. It yields the protein CASSDWTGDTEAFF.

This chain links TRBV4-1 with TRBJ1-4; D gene unclear. The CDR3 consists of 15 residues. Looked up from germline, CDR1 is MGHRA and CDR2 is YSYEKL. Trimming took off 5 bases at V and 4 bases at J, with 14 bases between the two ends. The chain's CDR3 is CASSGRRELNEKLFF. DNA of the CDR3: TGCGCCAGCAGCGGACGCCGGGAGCTTAATGAAAAACTGTTTTTT.

The chain carries TRBV10-3 and TRBJ1-1; 8 bases match TRBD1. CDR1 is ENHRY and CDR2 is SYGVKD in the germline V gene. V gave up 3 bases and J gave up 4 bases; unmatched junction bases: 7. This CDR3 is built from 15 residues. The CDR3 DNA reads as TGTGCCATCAGTGAAACAGGGGGTCCGGGCACTGAAGCTTTCTTT. Its translation is CAISETGGPGTEAFF.

V is TRBV27 and J is TRBJ1-1; no clear D gene. The CDR3 runs to 12 residues. CDR1 and CDR2 (germline): MNHEY, SMNVEV (reference sequence). V was clipped by 6 bases and J by 7 bases, with 12 bases between them. CDR3 sequence reads: CASSSPRGEAFF. CDR3 nucleotides: TGTGCCAGCAGCTCCCCGCGGGGTGAAGCTTTCTTT.

V usage is TRBV28 and J usage is TRBJ1-5; D is uncertain. Germline CDR1 and CDR2: MDHEN and SYDVKM. With 2 bases removed from V and 1 base from J, the gap between germline ends came to 6 bases. The CDR3 covers 14 residues. The CDR3 loop is CASSLLGSNQPQHF. As DNA, the CDR3 is TGTGCCAGCAGTTTACTGGGAAGCAATCAGCCCCAGCATTTT.

J is TRBJ2-5 and V is TRBV3-1 (or the pseudogene TRBV3-2), with TRBD2 matching over 16 bases. CDR3 length: 17 amino acids. With V trimmed by 4 bases and J by 5 bases, 7 bases remained unmatched. Germline V lookup: CDR1 LGHDT, CDR2 YNNKEL (reference sequence). The CDR3 DNA is TGTGCCAGCAGCCCAGGGACTAGCGGGAGGGCGGGGGAGACCCAGTACTTC. Translating it yields CASSPGTSGRAGETQYF.